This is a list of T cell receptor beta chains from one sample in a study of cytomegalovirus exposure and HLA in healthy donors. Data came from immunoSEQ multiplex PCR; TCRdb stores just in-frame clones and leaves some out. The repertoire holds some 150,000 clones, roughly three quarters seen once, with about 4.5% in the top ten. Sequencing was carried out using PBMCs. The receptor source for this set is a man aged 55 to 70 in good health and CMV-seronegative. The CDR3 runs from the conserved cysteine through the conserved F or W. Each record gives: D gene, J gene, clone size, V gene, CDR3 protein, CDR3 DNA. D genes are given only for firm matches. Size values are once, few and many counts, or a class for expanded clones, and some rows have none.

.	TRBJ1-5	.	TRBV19	CASSIDEGAAAQHF	TGTGCCAGTAGTATAGATGAAGGAGCGGCAGCCCAGCATTTT
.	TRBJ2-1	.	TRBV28	CASSLWVLEGGSYNEQFF	TGTGCCAGCAGTTTATGGGTCCTAGAGGGCGGTTCCTACAATGAGCAGTTCTTC
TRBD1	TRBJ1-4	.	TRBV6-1	CASRLTGGVVGLFF	TGTGCCAGCAGACTCACAGGGGGAGTGGTGGGGCTGTTTTTT
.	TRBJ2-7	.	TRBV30	CAWSVDSSYEQYF	TGTGCCTGGAGTGTCGACAGCTCCTACGAGCAGTACTTC
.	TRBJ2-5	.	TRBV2	CASSLLMGSQETQYF	TGTGCCAGCAGCCTCCTCATGGGCAGCCAAGAGACCCAGTACTTC
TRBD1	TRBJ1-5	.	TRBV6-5	CASKQGASQPQHF	TGTGCCAGCAAACAGGGGGCGAGTCAGCCCCAGCATTTT
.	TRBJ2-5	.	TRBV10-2	CASSWLAEETQYF	TGCGCCAGCAGTTGGTTAGCGGAAGAGACCCAGTACTTC
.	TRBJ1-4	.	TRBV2	CATGQTPTNEKLFF	TGTGCCACCGGACAGACTCCAACTAATGAAAAACTGTTTTTT
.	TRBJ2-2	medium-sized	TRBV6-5	CASSYLQVNTGELFF	TGTGCCAGCAGTTACCTACAGGTGAACACCGGGGAGCTGTTTTTT
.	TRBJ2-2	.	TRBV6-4	CASSDLRTGELFF	TGTGCCAGCAGTGATCTACGCACCGGGGAGCTGTTTTTT
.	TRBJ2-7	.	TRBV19	CASSIDGGREQYF	TGTGCCAGTAGTATCGACGGGGGACGCGAGCAGTACTTC
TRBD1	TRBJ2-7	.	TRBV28	CASSFSDRGREQYF	TGTGCCAGCAGTTTCTCCGACAGGGGGCGCGAGCAGTACTTC
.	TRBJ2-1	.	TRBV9	CASSERRHEQFF	TGTGCCAGCAGCGAACGGAGACATGAGCAGTTCTTC
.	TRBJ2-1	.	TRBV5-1	CASSEGGVYNEQFF	TGCGCCAGCAGCGAAGGGGGGGTTTACAATGAGCAGTTCTTC
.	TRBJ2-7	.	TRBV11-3	CASSLDMGAEQYF	TGTGCCAGCAGCTTAGATATGGGCGCCGAGCAGTACTTC
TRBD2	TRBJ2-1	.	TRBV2	CASSRETSGLLSYNEQFF	TGTGCCAGCAGTAGAGAGACTAGCGGGCTACTCTCCTACAATGAGCAGTTCTTC
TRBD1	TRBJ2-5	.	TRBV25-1	CASSGGTGGPWHF	TGTGCCAGCAGTGGAGGGACAGGGGGGCCGTGGCACTTC
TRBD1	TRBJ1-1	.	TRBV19	CASSIWQGVLRTEAFF	TGTGCCAGTAGTATTTGGCAGGGGGTATTACGCACTGAAGCTTTCTTT
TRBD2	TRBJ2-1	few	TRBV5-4	CASSLELAEINEQFF	TGTGCCAGCAGCTTGGAACTAGCGGAGATCAATGAGCAGTTCTTC
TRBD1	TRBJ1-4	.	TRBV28	CASSFPGQGGEKLFF	TGTGCCAGCAGTTTCCCAGGACAGGGCGGCGAAAAACTGTTTTTT
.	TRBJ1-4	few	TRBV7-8	CASSPQEINEKLFF	TGTGCCAGCAGCCCACAGGAGATTAATGAAAAACTGTTTTTT
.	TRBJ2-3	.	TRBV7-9	CASSLAGGGPDTQYF	TGTGCCAGCAGCTTAGCAGGGGGGGGCCCAGATACGCAGTATTTT
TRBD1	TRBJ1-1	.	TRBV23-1	CASRPLGQPNTEAFF	TGCGCCAGCAGACCACTGGGACAGCCGAACACTGAAGCTTTCTTT
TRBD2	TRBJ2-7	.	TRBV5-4	CASSLDLAGDYEQYF	TGTGCCAGCAGCTTGGACCTAGCGGGGGACTACGAGCAGTACTTC
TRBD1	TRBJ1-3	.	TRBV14	CASSPRTGPIISGNTIYF	TGTGCCAGCAGCCCCCGGACAGGGCCAATAATCTCTGGAAACACCATATATTTT
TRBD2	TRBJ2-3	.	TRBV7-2	CASSPRSGKGADTQYF	TGTGCCAGCAGCCCCCGTAGCGGGAAAGGCGCAGATACGCAGTATTTT
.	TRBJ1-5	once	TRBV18	CASSHEVAGASNQPQHF	TGTGCCAGCTCCCACGAGGTCGCGGGGGCCAGCAATCAGCCCCAGCATTTT